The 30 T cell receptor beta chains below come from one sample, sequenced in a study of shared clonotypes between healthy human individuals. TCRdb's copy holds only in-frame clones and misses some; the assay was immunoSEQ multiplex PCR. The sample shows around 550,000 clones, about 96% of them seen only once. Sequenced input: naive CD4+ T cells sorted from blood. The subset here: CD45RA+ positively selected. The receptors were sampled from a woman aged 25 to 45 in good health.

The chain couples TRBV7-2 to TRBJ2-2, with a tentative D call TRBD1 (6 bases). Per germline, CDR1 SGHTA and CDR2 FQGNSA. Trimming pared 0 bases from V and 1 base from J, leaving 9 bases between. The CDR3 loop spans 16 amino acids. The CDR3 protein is CASSLAPQGNTGELFF. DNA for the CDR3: TGTGCCAGCAGCTTAGCCCCACAGGGGAACACCGGGGAGCTGTTTTTT.

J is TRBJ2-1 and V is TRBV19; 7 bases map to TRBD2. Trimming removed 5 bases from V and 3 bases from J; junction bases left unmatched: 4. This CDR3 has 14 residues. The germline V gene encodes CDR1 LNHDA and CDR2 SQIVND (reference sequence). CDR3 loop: CASSSGLNYNEQFF. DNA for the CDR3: TGTGCCAGTAGTTCGGGACTAAACTACAATGAGCAGTTCTTC.

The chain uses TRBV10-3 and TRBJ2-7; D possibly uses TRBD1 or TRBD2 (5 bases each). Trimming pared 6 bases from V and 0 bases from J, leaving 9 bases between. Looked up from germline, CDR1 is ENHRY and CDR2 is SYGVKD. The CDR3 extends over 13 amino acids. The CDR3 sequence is CAISEGSSYEQYF. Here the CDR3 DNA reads TGTGCCATCAGCGAGGGGAGCTCCTACGAGCAGTACTTC.

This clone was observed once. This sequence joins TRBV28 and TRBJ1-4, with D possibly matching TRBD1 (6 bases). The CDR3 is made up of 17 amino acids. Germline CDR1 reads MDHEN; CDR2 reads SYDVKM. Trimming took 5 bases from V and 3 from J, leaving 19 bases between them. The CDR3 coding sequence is TGTGCCAGCAGTCCCCGGGGGGCGGATCGTTCTAATGAAAAACTGTTTTTT. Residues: CASSPRGADRSNEKLFF.

CDR3 DNA: TGTGCCAGCTCAGCGATTGGGACAGTTGGTTATGAAAAACTGTTTTTT. Protein: CASSAIGTVGYEKLFF. This chain links TRBV18 with TRBJ1-4; the match to TRBD1 covers 7 bases. The V gene's germline CDR1 is KGHSH and CDR2 LQKENI. The CDR3 covers 16 residues. The V and J ends lost 5 bases and 6 bases, in that order; junction bases with no gene match: 12.

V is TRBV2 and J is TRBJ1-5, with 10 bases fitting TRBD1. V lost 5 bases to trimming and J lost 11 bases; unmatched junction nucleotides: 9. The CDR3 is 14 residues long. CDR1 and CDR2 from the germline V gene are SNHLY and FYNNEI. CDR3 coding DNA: TGTGCCAGCAGTACGGACAGGGGGTACAGGGCCCAGCATTTT. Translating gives CASSTDRGYRAQHF.

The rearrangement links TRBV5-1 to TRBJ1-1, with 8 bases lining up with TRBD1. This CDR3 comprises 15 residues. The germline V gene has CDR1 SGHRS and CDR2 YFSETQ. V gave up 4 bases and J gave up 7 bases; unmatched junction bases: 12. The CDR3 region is CASSGATTGGVEAFF. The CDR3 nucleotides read TGCGCCAGCAGCGGGGCGACAACAGGGGGTGTTGAAGCTTTCTTT.

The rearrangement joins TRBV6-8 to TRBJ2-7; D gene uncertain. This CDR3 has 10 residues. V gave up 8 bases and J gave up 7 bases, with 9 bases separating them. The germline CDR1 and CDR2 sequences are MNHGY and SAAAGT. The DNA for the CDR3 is TGTGCCAGCGCCCGGAAGGAGCAGTACTTC. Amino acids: CASARKEQYF.

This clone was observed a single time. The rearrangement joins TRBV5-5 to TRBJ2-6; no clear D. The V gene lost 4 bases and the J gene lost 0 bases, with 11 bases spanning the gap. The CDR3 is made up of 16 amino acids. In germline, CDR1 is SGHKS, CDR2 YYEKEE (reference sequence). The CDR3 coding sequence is TGTGCCAGCAGCCCCCCAGCTCCCTCTGGGGCCAACGTCCTGACTTTC. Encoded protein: CASSPPAPSGANVLTF.

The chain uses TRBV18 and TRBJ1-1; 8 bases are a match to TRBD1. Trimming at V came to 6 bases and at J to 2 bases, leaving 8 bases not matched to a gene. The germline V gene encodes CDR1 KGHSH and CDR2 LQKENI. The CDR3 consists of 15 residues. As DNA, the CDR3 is TGTGCCAGCTCTTACCTGACAGGGGCTAACACTGAAGCTTTCTTT. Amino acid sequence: CASSYLTGANTEAFF.

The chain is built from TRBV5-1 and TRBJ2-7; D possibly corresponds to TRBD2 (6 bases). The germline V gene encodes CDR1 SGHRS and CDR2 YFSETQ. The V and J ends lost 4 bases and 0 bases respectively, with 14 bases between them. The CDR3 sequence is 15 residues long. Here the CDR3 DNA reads TGCGCCAGCAGCCGTCTACCGGGAGACTCCTACGAGCAGTACTTC. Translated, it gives CASSRLPGDSYEQYF.

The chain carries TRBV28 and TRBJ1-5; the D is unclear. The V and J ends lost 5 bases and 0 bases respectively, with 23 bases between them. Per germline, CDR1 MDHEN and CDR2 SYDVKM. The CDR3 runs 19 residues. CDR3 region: CASSLPLGRRSNSNQPQHF. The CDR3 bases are TGTGCCAGCAGTCTACCCCTGGGCAGGAGATCGAATAGCAATCAGCCCCAGCATTTT.

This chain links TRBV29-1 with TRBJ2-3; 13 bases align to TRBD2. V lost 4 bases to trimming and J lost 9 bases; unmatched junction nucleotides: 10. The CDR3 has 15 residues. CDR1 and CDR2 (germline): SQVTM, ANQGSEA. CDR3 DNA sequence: TGCAGCGTTGGGACTAGCGGGAGTGTGGGGGGAACGCAGTATTTT. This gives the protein CSVGTSGSVGGTQYF.

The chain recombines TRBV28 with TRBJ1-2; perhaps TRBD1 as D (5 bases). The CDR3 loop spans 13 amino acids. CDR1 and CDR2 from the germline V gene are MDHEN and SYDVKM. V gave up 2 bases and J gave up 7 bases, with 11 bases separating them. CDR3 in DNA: TGTGCCAGCAGTTTAGGGGGGGACCTTGGCTACACCTTC. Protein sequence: CASSLGGDLGYTF.

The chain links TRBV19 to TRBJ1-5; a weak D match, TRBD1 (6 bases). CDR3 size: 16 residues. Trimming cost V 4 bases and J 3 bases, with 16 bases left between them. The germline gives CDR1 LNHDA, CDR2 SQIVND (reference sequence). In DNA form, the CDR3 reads TGTGCCAGTAGTAAAACAGGGACTCGGGTCAATCAGCCCCAGCATTTT. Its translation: CASSKTGTRVNQPQHF.

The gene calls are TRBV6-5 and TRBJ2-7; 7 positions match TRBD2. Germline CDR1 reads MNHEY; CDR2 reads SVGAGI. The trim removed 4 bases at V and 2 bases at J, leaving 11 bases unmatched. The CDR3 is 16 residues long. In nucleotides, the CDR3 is TGTGCCAGCAGTTCCCATGCGGGAGACCCAACCTACGAGCAGTACTTC. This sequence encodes CASSSHAGDPTYEQYF.

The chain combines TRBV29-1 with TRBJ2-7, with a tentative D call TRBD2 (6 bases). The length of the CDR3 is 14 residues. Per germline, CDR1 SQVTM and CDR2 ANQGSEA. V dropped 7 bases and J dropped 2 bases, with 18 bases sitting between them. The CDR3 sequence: CSAFGTASPYEQYF. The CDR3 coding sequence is TGCAGCGCTTTCGGGACTGCATCGCCCTACGAGCAGTACTTC.

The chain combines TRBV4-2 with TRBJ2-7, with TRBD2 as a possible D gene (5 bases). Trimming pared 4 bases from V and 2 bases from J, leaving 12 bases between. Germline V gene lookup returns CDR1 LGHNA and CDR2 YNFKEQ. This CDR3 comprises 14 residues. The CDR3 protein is CASSPPDYPYEQYF. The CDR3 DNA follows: TGTGCCAGCAGCCCACCTGACTATCCCTACGAGCAGTACTTC.

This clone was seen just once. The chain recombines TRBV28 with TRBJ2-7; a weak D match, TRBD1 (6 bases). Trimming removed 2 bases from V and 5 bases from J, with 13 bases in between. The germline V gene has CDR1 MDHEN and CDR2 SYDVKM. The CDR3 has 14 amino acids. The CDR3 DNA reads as TGTGCCAGCAGTTTAAGGGGGTTGTTGAACGAGCAGTACTTC. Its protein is CASSLRGLLNEQYF.

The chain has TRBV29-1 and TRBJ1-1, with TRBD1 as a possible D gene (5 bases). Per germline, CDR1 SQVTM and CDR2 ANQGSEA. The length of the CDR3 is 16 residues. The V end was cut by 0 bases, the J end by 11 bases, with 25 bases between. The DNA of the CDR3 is TGCAGCGTTGAAGAGAAAAAGGGGATAATTGGCCTTTCGGCTTTCTTT. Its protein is CSVEEKKGIIGLSAFF.

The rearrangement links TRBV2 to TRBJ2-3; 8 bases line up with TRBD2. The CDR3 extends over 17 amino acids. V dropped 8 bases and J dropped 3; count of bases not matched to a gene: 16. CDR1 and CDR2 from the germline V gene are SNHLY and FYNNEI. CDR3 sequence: CASARGTGTSSTDTQYF. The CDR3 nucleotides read TGTGCCAGCGCTCGGGGGACCGGGACTAGTTCGACAGATACGCAGTATTTT.

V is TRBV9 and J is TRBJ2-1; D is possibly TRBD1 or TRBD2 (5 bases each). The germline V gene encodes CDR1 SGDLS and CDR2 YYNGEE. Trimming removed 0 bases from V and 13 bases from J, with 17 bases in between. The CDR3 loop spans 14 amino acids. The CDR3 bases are TGTGCCAGCAGCGTAGGCGGACATTCGGGGATACAGTTCTTC. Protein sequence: CASSVGGHSGIQFF. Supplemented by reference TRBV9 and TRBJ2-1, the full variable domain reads DSGVTQTPKHLITATGQRVTLRCSPRSGDLSVYWYQQSLDQGLQFLIQYYNGEERAKGNILERFSAQQFPDLHSELNLSSLELGDSALYFCASSVGGHSGIQFFGPGTRLTVL.

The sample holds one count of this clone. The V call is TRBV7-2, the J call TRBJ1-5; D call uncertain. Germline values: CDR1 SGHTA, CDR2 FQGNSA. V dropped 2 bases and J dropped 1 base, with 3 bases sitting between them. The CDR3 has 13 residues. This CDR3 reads CASSLSSNQPQHF. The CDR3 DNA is TGTGCCAGCAGCTTATCGAGCAATCAGCCCCAGCATTTT.

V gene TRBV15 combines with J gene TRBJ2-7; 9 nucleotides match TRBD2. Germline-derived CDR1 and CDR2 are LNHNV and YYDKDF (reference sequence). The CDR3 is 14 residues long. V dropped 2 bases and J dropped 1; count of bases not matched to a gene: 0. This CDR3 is CATSRLAGSYEQYF. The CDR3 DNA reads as TGTGCCACCAGCAGACTAGCGGGATCCTACGAGCAGTACTTC.

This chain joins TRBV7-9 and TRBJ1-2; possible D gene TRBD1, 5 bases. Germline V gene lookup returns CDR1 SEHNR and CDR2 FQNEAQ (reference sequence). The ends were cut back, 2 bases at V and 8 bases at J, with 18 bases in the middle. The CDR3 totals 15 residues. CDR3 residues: CASSLQSGIRLGYTF. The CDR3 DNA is TGTGCCAGCAGCTTACAATCAGGGATCCGACTAGGCTACACCTTC.

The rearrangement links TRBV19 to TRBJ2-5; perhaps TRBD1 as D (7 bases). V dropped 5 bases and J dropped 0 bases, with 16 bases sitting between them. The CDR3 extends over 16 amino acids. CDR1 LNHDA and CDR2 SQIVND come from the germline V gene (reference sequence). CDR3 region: CASSHGGTAYQETQYF. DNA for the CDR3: TGTGCCAGTAGTCACGGCGGGACAGCCTACCAAGAGACCCAGTACTTC.

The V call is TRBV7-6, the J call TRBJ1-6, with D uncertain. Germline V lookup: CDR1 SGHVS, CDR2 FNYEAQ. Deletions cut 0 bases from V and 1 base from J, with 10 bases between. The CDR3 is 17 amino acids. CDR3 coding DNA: TGTGCCAGCAGCTTAGCGCTGGCGGATTCCTATAATTCACCCCTCCACTTT. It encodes CASSLALADSYNSPLHF.

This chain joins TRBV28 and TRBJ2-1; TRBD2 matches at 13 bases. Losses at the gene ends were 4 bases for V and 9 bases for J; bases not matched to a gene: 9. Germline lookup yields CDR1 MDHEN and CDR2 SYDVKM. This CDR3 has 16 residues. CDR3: CASSSAGTSGKGEQFF. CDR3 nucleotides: TGTGCCAGCAGTTCCGCCGGGACTAGCGGGAAGGGTGAGCAGTTCTTC. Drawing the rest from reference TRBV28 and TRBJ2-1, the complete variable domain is DVKVTQSSRYLVKRTGEKVFLECVQDMDHENMFWYRQDPGLGLRLIYFSYDVKMKEKGDIPEGYSVSREKKERFSLILESASTNQTSMYLCASSSAGTSGKGEQFFGPGTRLTVL.

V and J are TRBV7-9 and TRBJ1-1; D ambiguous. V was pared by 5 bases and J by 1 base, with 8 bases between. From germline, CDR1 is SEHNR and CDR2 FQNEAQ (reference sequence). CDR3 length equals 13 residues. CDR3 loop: CASSADRNTEAFF. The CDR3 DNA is TGTGCCAGCAGCGCCGACCGGAACACTGAAGCTTTCTTT.

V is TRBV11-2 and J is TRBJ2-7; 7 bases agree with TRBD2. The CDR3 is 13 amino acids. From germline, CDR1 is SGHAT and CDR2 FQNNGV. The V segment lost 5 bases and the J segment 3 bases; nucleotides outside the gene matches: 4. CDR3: CASSTREDYEQYF. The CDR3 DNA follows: TGTGCCAGCAGCACCCGGGAGGACTACGAGCAGTACTTC.